This T cell receptor beta chain is from a study of cytomegalovirus exposure and HLA in healthy donors. Study-wide results and caveats: High specificity and sensitivity for cytomegalovirus status were reported for the classifier. A later analysis found most CMV-associated TCR beta chains apparently HLA-restricted. Researchers left out some V segments, among them TRBV6-2 and TRBV6-3, as indistinguishable.

A multiplex PCR was run with 60 Vbeta primers and 13 Jbeta primers. Sequencing used immunoSEQ multiplex PCR; TCRdb keeps in-frame clones, though not all of them. The data hold 140,000 to 150,000 clones, with roughly 80% observed a single time. This clone was seen only a few times. The target antigen is unknown. The study sampled nominally healthy donors, though unrecorded immune exposures were likely. Germline V lookup: CDR1 MNHNS, CDR2 SASEGT. J was trimmed by 3 bases and V by 10 bases; bases with no gene match: 7. The CDR3 runs 13 residues. The sample taken for sequencing was PBMCs. This TCR came from a man between 40 and 49 years old in good health and CMV-seronegative. The chain has TRBV6-1 and TRBJ2-5; TRBD1 agrees at 8 bases. The CDR3 loop reads CAIHGQGKETQYF. Written as DNA, the CDR3 is TGTGCCATCCACGGACAGGGAAAAGAGACCCAGTACTTC.